The source of this T cell receptor beta chain is a study of PD-1 blockade in mismatch repair-deficient tumors. This CDR3 is 13 amino acids long. V was pared by 2 bases and J by 9 bases, with 11 bases between. CDR1 KGHSH and CDR2 LQKENI come from the germline V gene. Time point of the sample: 10-day in vitro stimulation with candidate neoantigen peptide 4. Study-wide points: Tumor-resident clones, often absent from pretreatment blood, expanded after pembrolizumab and then contracted.

In the case of this clone: Antigen unknown.

Libraries were prepared by immunoSEQ multiplex PCR; TCRdb keeps only in-frame clonotypes and omits some of them. The table shows some 14,000 clones, with under 90% occurring only once. V is TRBV18 and J is TRBJ2-1; D ambiguous. This TCR was sampled from an adult with mismatch repair-deficient cancer. Source: cells cultured in vitro, taken from a patient treated with pembrolizumab. The CDR3 here is CASSPIVLIEQFF. DNA for the CDR3: TGTGCCAGCTCACCAATAGTACTTATTGAGCAGTTCTTC.